The clone carrying this TCR beta chain turned up a few times. This entry comes from a study of T cells in Graves' hyperthyroidism and ophthalmopathy. There were TCR beta CDR3 regions amplified from RNA transcripts. Carried out on the TCR CDR3, a first-round RT-PCR used the HTBI primer set. TCRdb called the multiplex PCR reads again in MiXCR, with one record for every CDR3 protein. The data show approximately 560,000 distinct CDR3 sequences, approximately 14% seen once. It was considered stable Graves' hyperthyroidism when ophthalmopathy did not progress within 18 months. These patients, aged 18 to 65, had recently diagnosed hyperthyroidism lasting under 2 months. Fresh peripheral blood, more than 9 ml, yielded the PBMCs. Per germline, CDR1 DFQATT and CDR2 SNEGSKA (reference sequence). With 3 bases clipped from V and 2 bases from J, the junction kept 3 bases outside the gene matches. This CDR3 region has 13 residues.

This chain connects TRBV20-1 to TRBJ2-7; 8 bases line up with TRBD2. This TCR was sampled from a young woman with Graves' hyperthyroidism. Sequences were obtained from blood. CDR3 DNA: TGCAGTGCTAGTGTCGGGAGGGCCTACGAGCAGTACTTC. The encoded protein is CSASVGRAYEQYF.